This T cell receptor (beta chain) emerged from a study of OX40 agonist ivuxolimab in advanced cancers. Study details: Patients treated during dose escalation were battling hepatocellular carcinoma, melanoma, renal cell or head and neck cancer.

For this clone: This same CDR3 is encoded by further DNA sequences in the sample.

Method: immunoSEQ multiplex PCR; TCRdb's copy keeps in-frame clones and lacks some. The table records 78,000 or so clones, roughly 93% of them present only once. With 0 bases removed from V and 5 bases from J, the gap between germline ends came to 11 bases. In germline, CDR1 is MGHRA, CDR2 YSYEKL. CDR3 length equals 15 residues. This material consisted of CD4+ or CD8+ T cells sorted from blood, taken in a trial of the OX40 agonist ivuxolimab. The chain combines TRBV4-1 with TRBJ1-5, with D possibly matching TRBD1 (5 bases). The TCR comes from an adult with an advanced solid tumor such as melanoma, head and neck, liver or kidney cancer. DNA for the CDR3: TGCGCCAGCAGCCAAGATGCGGGGGGTGATCAGCCCCAGCATTTT. Protein sequence: CASSQDAGGDQPQHF.